Described below is a single T cell receptor beta chain sequence and its context. This clone was counted once. No cognate antigen has been identified for it. No clone much larger than this one lies a single base away; base qualities are absent. This specimen belongs to a study of cytomegalovirus exposure and HLA in healthy donors (dated by TCRdb to about 2017). About the investigation overall: The 666 repertoires of the first cohort and the roughly 120 validation repertoires were produced on the same platform, according to a later analysis. Besides the first cohort of roughly 660 subjects, a separate validation cohort made up of roughly 130 different subjects was used. High-throughput TCR immunosequencing, statistical association of individual TCRs with disease status, and machine learning were combined to predict cytomegalovirus infection status. The study aimed to test whether cataloging public T cell receptors could reveal signatures of past pathogen exposure. General findings and caveats noted by the study authors: A few of the identified cytomegalovirus-associated TCR beta chains were confirmed in vitro to be specific for cytomegalovirus antigens. Subsequent analysis determined that TCRs grouped into clusters in the first cohort also showed a tendency toward co-occurrence across the 120 or so validation repertoires, and approximately 93% of cluster scores exceeded 0. The authors suggested that the approach could potentially be generalized to other disease states and immunological phenotypes. In the study, around 150 TCR beta chains were listed as associated with cytomegalovirus. The validation cohort had no HLA typing available for a later analysis, so co-occurrence within that cohort was assessed over all 130 or so repertoires. Cytomegalovirus status was reported to be diagnosed by the classifier with high specificity and sensitivity in both the original and validation cohorts. Most TCR sequences were observed very rarely across donors, whereas some public TCRs were present in many individuals.

The donors were included in the validation cohort of 120 subjects, a group kept apart from the approximately 700-subject first cohort. Taken from cysteine to phenylalanine, the CDR3 has 15 residues. Only the CDR3 DNA is retained, 45 bases long and in frame from the first base. Sequences MDHEN (CDR1) and SYDVKM (CDR2) are obtained from the germline V gene. V and J lose 4 bases and 3 bases, and a span of 10 bases separates them. The library was generated by the immunoSEQ multiplex PCR assay. Turning to the authors' computational methods: A statistical classification framework was built for diagnosing cytomegalovirus status from the catalog of TCR beta chain sequences. TCRdb stores this immuneACCESS table with in-frame sequences only. Part of the clones is absent; in the studies checked, under half of the shortfall reflects unresolved V genes, and no reason is known for the rest. V, J and clone size are those of that table, while D and trimming were read from the DNA. The table for this sample lists some 150,000 clones; approximately 90% of them were counted only once. The ten largest make up 0.69% of the sample.

The source of this sequence is a man aged 18 to 29 in good health and CMV-seronegative. This chain joins TRBV28 to TRBJ2-6; no D segment can be confidently identified. What was sequenced was PBMCs. The CDR3 in this case is CASSYIRGGANVLTF. The nucleotide sequence reads TGTGCCAGCAGTTACATTAGAGGTGGGGCCAACGTCCTGACTTTC.